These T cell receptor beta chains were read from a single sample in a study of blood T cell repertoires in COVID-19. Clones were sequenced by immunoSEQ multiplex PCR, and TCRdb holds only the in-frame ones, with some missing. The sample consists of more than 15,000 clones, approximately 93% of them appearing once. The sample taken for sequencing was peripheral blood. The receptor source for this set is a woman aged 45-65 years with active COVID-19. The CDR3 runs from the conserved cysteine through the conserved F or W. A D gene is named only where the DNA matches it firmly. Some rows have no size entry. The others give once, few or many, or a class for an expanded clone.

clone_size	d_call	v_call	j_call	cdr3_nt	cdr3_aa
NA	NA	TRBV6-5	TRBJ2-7	TGTGCCAGCAGACTTGTCTACGAGCAGTACTTC	CASRLVYEQYF
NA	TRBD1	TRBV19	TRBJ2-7	TGTGCCAGTAGTATCGGACAGGGTCAGCGCTACGAGCAGTACTTC	CASSIGQGQRYEQYF
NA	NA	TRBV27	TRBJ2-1	TGTGCCAGCAGTTTATCGGGGAGCCCCCGTAGTGAGCAGTTCTTC	CASSLSGSPRSEQFF
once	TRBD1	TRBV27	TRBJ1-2	TGTGCCAGCAGGCCCGGGACAGGGAACTATGGCTACACCTTC	CASRPGTGNYGYTF
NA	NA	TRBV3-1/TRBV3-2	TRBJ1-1	TGTGCCAGCAGCCAAGGGCCCGGGGGTAGGTCTGCTTTCTTT	CASSQGPGGRSAFF
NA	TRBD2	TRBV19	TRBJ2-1	TGTGCCAGTAGTATAGGGGGTAGCGGGAGCAATGAGCAGTTCTTC	CASSIGGSGSNEQFF
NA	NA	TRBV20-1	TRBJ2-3	TGCAGTGGATCAGGGACAGATACGCAGTATTTT	CSGSGTDTQYF
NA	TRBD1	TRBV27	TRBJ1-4	TGTGCCAGCAGTTTACGGACAGGGACTAATGAAAAACTGTTTTTT	CASSLRTGTNEKLFF
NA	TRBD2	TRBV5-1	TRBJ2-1	TGCGCCAGCAGCTTGGCCGGAGCGGGAGGCTACAATGAGCAGTTCTTC	CASSLAGAGGYNEQFF
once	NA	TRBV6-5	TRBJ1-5	TGTGCCAGCAGTCCACTAGTGGATCAGCCCCAGCATTTT	CASSPLVDQPQHF
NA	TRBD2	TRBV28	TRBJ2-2	TGTGCCAGCAGTCCCCCACTAGCGGGATCCAGGGAGCTGTTTTTT	CASSPPLAGSRELFF
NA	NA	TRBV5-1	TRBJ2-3	TGCGCCAGCAGCCCAGATTGGGCTAGCACAGATACGCAGTATTTT	CASSPDWASTDTQYF
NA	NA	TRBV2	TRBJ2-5	TGTGCCAGCACACGGGGGACCCAAGAGACCCAGTACTTC	CASTRGTQETQYF
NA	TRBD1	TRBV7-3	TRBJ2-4	TGTGCCAGCAGCTTAGGGACAGGGAATTACATTCAGTACTTC	CASSLGTGNYIQYF